This T cell receptor beta chain was identified in a study of spatial heterogeneity in lung cancer. TCRdb re-called the 5' RACE reads through MiXCR, storing one row per CDR3 protein. The table has roughly 48,000 distinct CDR3 sequences, around 5.2% seen once. The germline CDR1 and CDR2 sequences are MNHEY and SVGAGI. The ends lost 5 bases at V and 5 bases at J; junction bases unmatched: 3. This CDR3 comprises 13 residues. Specified time point: sample taken at primary tumor resection. This clonotype showed up many times. The origin of this receptor is a male donor with early-stage non-small cell lung cancer. The rearrangement links TRBV6-5 to TRBJ1-2; 9 bases are a match to TRBD1. This sample comprised PBMCs, obtained at surgery. CDR3 bases: TGTGCCAGCAGTACAGGGGGCCCTTATGGCTACACCTTC. Protein product: CASSTGGPYGYTF.